This T cell receptor beta chain was observed in a study of control samples from healthy donors and cancer patients. Trimming removed 6 bases from V and 8 bases from J, with 13 bases in between. The CDR3 is 13 amino acids. Looked up from germline, CDR1 is MNHEY and CDR2 is SVGAGI. Here immunoSEQ multiplex PCR was the method, and the copy in TCRdb shows in-frame clones only, minus some. The repertoire holds 150,000 or so clones, 85% to 90% seen once, with around 13% in the top ten. The receptor was derived from a man younger than 45 in good health. The sequenced sample consisted of blood. The chain combines TRBV6-5 with TRBJ1-4; no definite D call. The CDR3 DNA sequence: TGTGCCAGCAGCCCAAGAGAACCCGAAAAACTGTTTTTT. As protein: CASSPREPEKLFF.